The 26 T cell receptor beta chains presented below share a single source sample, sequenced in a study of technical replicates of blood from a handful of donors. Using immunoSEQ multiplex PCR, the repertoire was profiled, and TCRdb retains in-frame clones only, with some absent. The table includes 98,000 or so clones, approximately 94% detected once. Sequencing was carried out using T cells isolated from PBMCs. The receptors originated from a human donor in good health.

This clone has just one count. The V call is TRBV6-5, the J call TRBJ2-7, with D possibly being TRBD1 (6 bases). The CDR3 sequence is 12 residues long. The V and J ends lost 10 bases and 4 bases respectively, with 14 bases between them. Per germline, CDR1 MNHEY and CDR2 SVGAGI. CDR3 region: CATGTTLYEQYF. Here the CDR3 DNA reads TGTGCCACCGGGACAACCCTTTACGAGCAGTACTTC.

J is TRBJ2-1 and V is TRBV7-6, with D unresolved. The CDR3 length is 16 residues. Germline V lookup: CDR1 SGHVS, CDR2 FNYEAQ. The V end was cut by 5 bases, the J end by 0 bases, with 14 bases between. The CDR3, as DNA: TGTGCCAGCAGCCACGGGTCTAACCCCTCCTACAATGAGCAGTTCTTC. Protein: CASSHGSNPSYNEQFF.

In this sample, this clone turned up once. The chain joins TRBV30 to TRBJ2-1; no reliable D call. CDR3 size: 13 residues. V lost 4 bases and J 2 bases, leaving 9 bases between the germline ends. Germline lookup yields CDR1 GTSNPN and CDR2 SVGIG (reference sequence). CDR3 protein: CAWTPGAYNEQFF. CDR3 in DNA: TGTGCCTGGACCCCTGGAGCCTACAATGAGCAGTTCTTC. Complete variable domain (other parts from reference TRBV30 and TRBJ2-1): SQTIHQWPATLVQPVGSPLSLECTVEGTSNPNLYWYRQAAGRGLQLLFYSVGIGQISSEVPQNLSASRPQDRQFILSSKKLLLSDSGFYLCAWTPGAYNEQFFGPGTRLTVL.

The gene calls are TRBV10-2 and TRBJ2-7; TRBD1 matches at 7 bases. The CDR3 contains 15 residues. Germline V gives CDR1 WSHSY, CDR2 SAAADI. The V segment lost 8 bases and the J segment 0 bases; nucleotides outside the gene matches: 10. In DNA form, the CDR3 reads TGCGCCAGCGAGGACAGGATCCAAAGCTCCTACGAGCAGTACTTC. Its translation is CASEDRIQSSYEQYF.

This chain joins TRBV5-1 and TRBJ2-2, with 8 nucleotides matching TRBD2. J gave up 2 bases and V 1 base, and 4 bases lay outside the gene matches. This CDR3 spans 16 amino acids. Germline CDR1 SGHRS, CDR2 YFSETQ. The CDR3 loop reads CASSLSAGGNTGELFF. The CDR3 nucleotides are TGCGCCAGCAGCTTGTCGGCGGGGGGCAACACCGGGGAGCTGTTTTTT.

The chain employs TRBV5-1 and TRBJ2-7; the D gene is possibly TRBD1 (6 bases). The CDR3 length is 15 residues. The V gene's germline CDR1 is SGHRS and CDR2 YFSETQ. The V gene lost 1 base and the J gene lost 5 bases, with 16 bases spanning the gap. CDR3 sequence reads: CASSLLQGYANEQYF. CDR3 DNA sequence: TGCGCCAGCAGCTTGTTACAGGGTTATGCGAACGAGCAGTACTTC.

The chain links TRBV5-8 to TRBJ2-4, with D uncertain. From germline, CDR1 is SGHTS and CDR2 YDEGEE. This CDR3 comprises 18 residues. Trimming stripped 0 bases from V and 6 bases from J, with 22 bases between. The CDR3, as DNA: TGTGCCAGCAGCTTGGCCTTCTCCAATAATCCGCTTAGAAACATTCAGTACTTC. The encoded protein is CASSLAFSNNPLRNIQYF.

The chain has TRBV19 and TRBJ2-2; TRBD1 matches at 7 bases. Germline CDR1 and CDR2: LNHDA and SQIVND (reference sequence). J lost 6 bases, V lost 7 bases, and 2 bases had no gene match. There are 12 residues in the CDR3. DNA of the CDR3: TGTGCCAGTAATGACAGGGCCGGGGAGCTGTTTTTT. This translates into CASNDRAGELFF.

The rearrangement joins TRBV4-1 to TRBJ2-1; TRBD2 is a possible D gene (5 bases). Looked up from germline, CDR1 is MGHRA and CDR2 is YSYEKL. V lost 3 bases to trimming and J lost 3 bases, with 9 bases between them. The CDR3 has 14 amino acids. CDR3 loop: CASSQYRDYNEQFF. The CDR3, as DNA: TGCGCCAGCAGCCAGTACCGGGACTACAATGAGCAGTTCTTC.

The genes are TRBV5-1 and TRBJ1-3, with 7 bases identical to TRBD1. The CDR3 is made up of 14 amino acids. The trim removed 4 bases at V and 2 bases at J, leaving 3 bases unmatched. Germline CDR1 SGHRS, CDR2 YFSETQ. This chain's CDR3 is CASSLDRPGNTIYF. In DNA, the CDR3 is TGCGCCAGCAGCCTGGACAGGCCTGGAAACACCATATATTTT.

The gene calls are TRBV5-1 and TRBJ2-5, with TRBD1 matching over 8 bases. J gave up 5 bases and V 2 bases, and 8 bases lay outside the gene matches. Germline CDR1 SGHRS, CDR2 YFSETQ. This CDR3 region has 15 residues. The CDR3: CASSFGDRLVETQYF. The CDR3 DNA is TGCGCCAGCAGCTTCGGGGACAGGCTGGTCGAGACCCAGTACTTC.

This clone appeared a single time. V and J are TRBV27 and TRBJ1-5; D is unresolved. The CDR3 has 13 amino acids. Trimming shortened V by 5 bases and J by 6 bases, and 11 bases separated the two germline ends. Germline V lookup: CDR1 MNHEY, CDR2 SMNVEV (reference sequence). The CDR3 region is CASSPQRPQPQHF. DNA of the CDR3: TGTGCCAGCAGTCCCCAGAGGCCTCAGCCCCAGCATTTT.

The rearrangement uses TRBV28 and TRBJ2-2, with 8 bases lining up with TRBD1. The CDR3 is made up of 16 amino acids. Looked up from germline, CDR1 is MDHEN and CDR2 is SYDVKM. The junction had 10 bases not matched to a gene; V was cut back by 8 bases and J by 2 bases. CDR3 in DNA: TGTGCCAGCTCGCACCAGGGGGCAGCCAACACCGGGGAGCTGTTTTTT. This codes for CASSHQGAANTGELFF.

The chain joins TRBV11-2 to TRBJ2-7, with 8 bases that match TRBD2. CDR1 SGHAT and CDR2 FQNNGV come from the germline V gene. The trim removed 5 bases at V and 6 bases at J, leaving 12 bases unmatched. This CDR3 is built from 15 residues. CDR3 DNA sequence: TGTGCCAGCAGCGAAGACCCCGGGACTAGTCGCGAGCAGTACTTC. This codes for CASSEDPGTSREQYF.

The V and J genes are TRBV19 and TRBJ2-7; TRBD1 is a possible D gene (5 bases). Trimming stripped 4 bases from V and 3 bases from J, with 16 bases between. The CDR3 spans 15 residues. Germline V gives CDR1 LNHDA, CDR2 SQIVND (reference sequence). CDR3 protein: CASSRSPDSYYEQYF. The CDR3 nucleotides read TGTGCCAGTAGTAGATCCCCTGACAGTTACTACGAGCAGTACTTC.

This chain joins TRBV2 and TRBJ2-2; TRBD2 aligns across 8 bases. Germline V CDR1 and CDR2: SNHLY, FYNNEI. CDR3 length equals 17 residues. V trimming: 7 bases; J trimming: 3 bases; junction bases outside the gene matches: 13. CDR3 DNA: TGTGCCAGCACCCGGGGGGCGGGGGGCCGTCACACCGGGGAGCTGTTTTTT. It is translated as CASTRGAGGRHTGELFF.

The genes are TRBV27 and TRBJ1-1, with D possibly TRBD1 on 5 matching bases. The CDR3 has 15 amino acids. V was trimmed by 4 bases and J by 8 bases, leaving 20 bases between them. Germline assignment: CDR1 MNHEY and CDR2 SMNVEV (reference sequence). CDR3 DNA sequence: TGTGCCAGCAGTTACAGGTCGACCGTCCCCTTAGAAGCTTTCTTT. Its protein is CASSYRSTVPLEAFF.

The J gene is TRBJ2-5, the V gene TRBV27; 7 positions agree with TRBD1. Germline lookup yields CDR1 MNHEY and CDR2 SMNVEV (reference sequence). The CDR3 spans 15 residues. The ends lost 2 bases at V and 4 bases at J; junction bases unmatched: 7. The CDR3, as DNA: TGTGCCAGCAGTTTACGAGGGGGCGTGGTAGAGACCCAGTACTTC. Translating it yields CASSLRGGVVETQYF.

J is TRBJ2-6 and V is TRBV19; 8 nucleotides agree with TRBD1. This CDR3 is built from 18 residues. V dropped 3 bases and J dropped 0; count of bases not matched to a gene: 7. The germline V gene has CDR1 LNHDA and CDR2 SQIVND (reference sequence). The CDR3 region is CASSILGTGPSGANVLTF. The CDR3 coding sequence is TGTGCCAGTAGTATCTTGGGGACAGGACCCTCTGGGGCCAACGTCCTGACTTTC.

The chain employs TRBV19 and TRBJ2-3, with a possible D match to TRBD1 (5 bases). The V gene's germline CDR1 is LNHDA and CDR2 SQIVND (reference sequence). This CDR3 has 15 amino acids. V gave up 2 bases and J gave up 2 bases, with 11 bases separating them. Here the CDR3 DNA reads TGTGCCAGTAGTATATCTGGGGCTTTCACAGATACGCAGTATTTT. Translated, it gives CASSISGAFTDTQYF.

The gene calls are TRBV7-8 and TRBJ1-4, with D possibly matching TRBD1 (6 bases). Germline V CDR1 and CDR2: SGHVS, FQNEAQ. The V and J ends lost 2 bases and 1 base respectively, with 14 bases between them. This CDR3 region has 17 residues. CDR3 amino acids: CASSLKRTGLTNEKLFF. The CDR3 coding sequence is TGTGCCAGCAGCTTAAAGAGAACAGGGTTAACTAATGAAAAACTGTTTTTT.

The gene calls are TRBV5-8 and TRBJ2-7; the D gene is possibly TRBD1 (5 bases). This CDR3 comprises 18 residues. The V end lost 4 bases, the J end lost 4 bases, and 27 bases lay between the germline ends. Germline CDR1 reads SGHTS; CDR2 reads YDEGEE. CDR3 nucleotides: TGTGCCAGCAGCCCTCCAGATGGATGGGGCGGAACCGGGTACGAGCAGTACTTC. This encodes CASSPPDGWGGTGYEQYF. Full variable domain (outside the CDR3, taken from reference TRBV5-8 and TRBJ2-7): EAGVTQSPTHLIKTRGQQATLRCSPISGHTSVYWYQQALGLGLQFLLWYDEGEERNRGNFPPRFSGRQFPNYSSELNVNALELEDSALYLCASSPPDGWGGTGYEQYFGPGTRLTVT.

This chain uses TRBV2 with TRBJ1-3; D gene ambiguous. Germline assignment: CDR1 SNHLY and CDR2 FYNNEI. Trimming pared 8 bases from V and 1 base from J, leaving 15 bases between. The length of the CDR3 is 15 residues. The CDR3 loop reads CASSAPVRSGNTIYF. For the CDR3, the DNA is TGTGCCAGCTCCGCACCGGTCCGTTCTGGAAACACCATATATTTT.

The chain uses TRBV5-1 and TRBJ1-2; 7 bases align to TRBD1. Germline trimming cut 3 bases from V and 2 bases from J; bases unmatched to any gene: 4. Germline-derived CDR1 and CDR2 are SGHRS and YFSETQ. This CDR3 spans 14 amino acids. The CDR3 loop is CASSSDRENYGYTF. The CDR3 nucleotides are TGCGCCAGCAGCTCCGACAGGGAAAACTATGGCTACACCTTC.

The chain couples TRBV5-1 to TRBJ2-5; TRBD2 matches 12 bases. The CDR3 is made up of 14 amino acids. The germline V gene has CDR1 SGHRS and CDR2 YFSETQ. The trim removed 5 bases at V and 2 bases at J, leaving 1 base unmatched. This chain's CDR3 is CASRTSGRQETQYF. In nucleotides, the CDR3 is TGCGCCAGCAGGACTAGCGGGAGACAAGAGACCCAGTACTTC.

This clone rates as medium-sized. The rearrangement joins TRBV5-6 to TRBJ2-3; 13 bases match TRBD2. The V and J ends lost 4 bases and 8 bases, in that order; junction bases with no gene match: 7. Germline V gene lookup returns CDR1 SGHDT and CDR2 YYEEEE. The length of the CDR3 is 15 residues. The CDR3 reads CASSALAGGLGTQYF. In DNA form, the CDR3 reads TGTGCCAGCAGCGCACTAGCGGGGGGGCTAGGTACGCAGTATTTT.